This T cell receptor beta chain was identified in a study of blood T cell repertoires in COVID-19. Study information: PBMCs, B-cell-depleted T cells, or T cells provided the cDNA or gDNA that made up the material.

This CDR3 is 14 amino acids long. V lost 2 bases to trimming and J lost 5 bases, with 12 bases between them. Germline V CDR1 and CDR2: SGHAT, FQDESV (reference sequence). Original handling: It was from reference gene primer amplification that nucleated cell counts were estimated. TCRdb keeps only in-frame clones here, not all; method: immunoSEQ multiplex PCR. V, J and clone size are those of that table, while D and trimming were read from the DNA. This sample has 250,000 to 350,000 clones, with 89% found just once. The rearrangement uses TRBV11-1 and TRBJ1-2; D remains unclear. Sequences were obtained from peripheral blood. The TCR was taken from a woman aged 55 to 70 with acute or convalescent COVID-19. CDR3 amino acids: CASSLSRITYGYTF. CDR3 in DNA: TGTGCCAGCAGCTTATCCAGGATAACTTATGGCTACACCTTC. Filled out from reference TRBV11-1 and TRBJ1-2, the complete variable domain reads EAEVAQSPRYKITEKSQAVAFWCDPISGHATLYWYRQILGQGPELLVQFQDESVVDDSQLPKDRFSAERLKGVDSTLKIQPAELGDSAMYLCASSLSRITYGYTFGSGTRLTVV.